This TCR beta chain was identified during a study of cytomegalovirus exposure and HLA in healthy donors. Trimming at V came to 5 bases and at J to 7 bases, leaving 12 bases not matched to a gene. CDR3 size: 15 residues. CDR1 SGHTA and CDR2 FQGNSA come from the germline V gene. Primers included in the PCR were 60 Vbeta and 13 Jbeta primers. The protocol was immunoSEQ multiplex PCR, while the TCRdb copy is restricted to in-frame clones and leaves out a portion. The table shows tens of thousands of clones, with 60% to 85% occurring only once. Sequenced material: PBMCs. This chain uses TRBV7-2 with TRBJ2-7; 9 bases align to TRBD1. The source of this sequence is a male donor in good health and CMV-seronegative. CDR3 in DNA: TGTGCCAGCAGCACCCTTGGACAGGGGAGCAAGGAGCAGTACTTC. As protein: CASSTLGQGSKEQYF.